The clone carrying this TCR beta chain was seen a few times. The antigen remains undetermined. The sample is drawn from a study of beta chain features in type 1 diabetes. V lost 0 bases to trimming and J lost 1 base, with 7 bases between them. This CDR3 comprises 14 residues. Germline values: CDR1 SGHDT, CDR2 YYEEEE. Staining for CD45RO/CCR7/CD25/CD127/CD95/CD27 allowed sorting of CD4+ naive, central memory, regulatory and stem cell-like memory cells. The sequenced template was cDNA made from the entire isolated RNA. Generated by immunoSEQ multiplex PCR, the TCRdb table keeps only in-frame clones and is missing some. The table records hundreds of thousands of clones, more than 13% of them present only once. Study-wide results and limits: There was a moderate but significant shortening of TCRB CDR3s in all four CD4+ subsets of Type 1 diabetes patients.

V gene TRBV5-6 combines with J gene TRBJ2-5; D is ambiguous. Specimen: naive CD4+ T cells from blood. The TCR comes from a man aged 18 to 29 with type 1 diabetes. The CDR3 protein is CASSLATVQETQYF. Written as DNA, the CDR3 is TGTGCCAGCAGCTTGGCCACAGTCCAAGAGACCCAGTACTTC.